The 21 T cell receptor beta chains below all came from one sample that was sequenced in a study of blood T cells in healthy people across ages. Using a J-beta primer mix together with a sample-barcoded 5' primer, a second PCR was run for roughly 7 to 12 cycles. One entry per CDR3 protein, called by TCRdb with MiXCR from the 5' RACE reads. Among approximately 800,000 distinct CDR3 sequences listed, 50% to 65% were seen once. Sequenced sample: blood. The receptors were sampled from a man at least 80 years old in good health.

In this sample, this clonotype turned up a few times. The chain recombines TRBV9 with TRBJ2-5; 8 bases line up with TRBD2. The J call is uncertain, as TRBJ2-7 better fits the DNA end. The CDR3 contains 15 residues. CDR1 is SGDLS, CDR2 YYNGEE, per germline. For the CDR3, the DNA is TGTGCCAGCAGCGTGGAAGGCGGGAGGCTATACGAGCAGTACTTC. Its translation is CASSVEGGRLYEQYF.

The chain links TRBV12-3 or TRBV12-4 to TRBJ2-7; a possible D gene is TRBD2 (5 bases). The CDR3 is 16 residues long. Trimming stripped 3 bases from V and 5 bases from J, with 20 bases between. CDR3 sequence reads: CASSFRLARSEDEQYF. CDR3 DNA sequence: TGTGCCAGCAGTTTTCGGCTAGCTAGGTCGGAAGACGAGCAGTACTTC.

This chain joins TRBV7-9 and TRBJ2-5; D is possibly TRBD2 (8 bases). Trimming took off 4 bases at V and 11 bases at J, with 20 bases between the two ends. Germline CDR1 SEHNR, CDR2 FQNEAQ (reference sequence). This CDR3 contains 14 residues. Written as DNA, the CDR3 is TGTGCCAGCAGCTACCGGGAGGGGGCGGAGGAGCAGTACTTC. It specifies CASSYREGAEEQYF.

This clonotype was observed a few times. This sequence joins TRBV10-3 and TRBJ2-7; TRBD2 agrees at 10 bases. The CDR3 has 13 residues. Per germline, CDR1 ENHRY and CDR2 SYGVKD. CDR3 loop: CVTLASGSYEQYF. The CDR3 nucleotides read TGTGTCACGCTGGCTAGCGGGAGCTACGAGCAGTACTTC.

The chain carries TRBV6-5 and TRBJ1-2; no clear D. Germline V gene data show CDR1 as MNHEY and CDR2 as SVGAGI. V gave up 7 bases and J gave up 4 bases, with 10 bases separating them. The CDR3 has 12 residues. The CDR3 DNA reads as TGTGCCAGCATTGACTTGGGCTATGGCTACACCTTC. Translation gives CASIDLGYGYTF.

The J gene is TRBJ1-5, the V gene TRBV7-8; TRBD1 is a possible D gene (5 bases). This CDR3 is built from 17 residues. Trimming stripped 1 base from V and 2 bases from J, with 15 bases between. Germline CDR1 reads SGHVS; CDR2 reads FQNEAQ. This CDR3 reads CASSLGLGRVGNQPQHF. CDR3 coding DNA: TGTGCCAGCAGCTTAGGGTTGGGCAGGGTCGGCAATCAGCCCCAGCATTTT.

The chain carries TRBV12-5 and TRBJ1-1; D may be TRBD1 (5 bases). Trimming took 5 bases from V and 5 from J, leaving 24 bases between them. This CDR3 is built from 17 residues. Looked up from germline, CDR1 is LGHNT and CDR2 is FRNRAP. CDR3 residues: CASGPWRDSHRATEAFF. CDR3 DNA: TGTGCTAGTGGTCCCTGGAGGGACTCCCATCGGGCGACTGAAGCTTTCTTT. The whole variable domain, filled in from reference TRBV12-5 and TRBJ1-1, reads DARVTQTPRHKVTEMGQEVTMRCQPILGHNTVFWYRQTMMQGLELLAYFRNRAPLDDSGMPKDRFSAEMPDATLATLKIQPSEPRDSAVYFCASGPWRDSHRATEAFFGQGTRLTVV.

This clonotype was counted between two and nine times. J is TRBJ2-1 and V is TRBV25-1, with TRBD2 matching 8 bases. J was trimmed by 9 bases and V by 10 bases; bases with no gene match: 5. The CDR3 consists of 11 residues. Germline values: CDR1 MGHDK, CDR2 SYGVNS. The DNA for the CDR3 is TGTGCCACCGCGGGAGGTCGTGAGCAGTTCTTC. It translates to CATAGGREQFF.

This chain uses TRBV20-1 with TRBJ2-1; 9 bases fit TRBD2. This CDR3 comprises 14 residues. Losses at the gene ends were 7 bases for V and 2 bases for J; bases not matched to a gene: 6. Germline CDR1 and CDR2: DFQATT and SNEGSKA (reference sequence). The CDR3 DNA is TGCAGTGGGGGAGCTAGCGGGACCTACAATGAGCAGTTCTTC. Translated: CSGGASGTYNEQFF.

This clonotype was detected only once. The chain has TRBV20-1 and TRBJ2-5, with TRBD2 matching over 11 bases. The CDR3 contains 16 residues. The trim removed 1 base at V and 0 bases at J, leaving 4 bases unmatched. Germline V gene sequence: CDR1 DFQATT, CDR2 SNEGSKA (reference sequence). The CDR3 DNA follows: TGCAGTGCTAGAGGGACTAGCGGGCCCCACCAAGAGACCCAGTACTTC. It codes for CSARGTSGPHQETQYF.

This clonotype came up a few times. DNA for the CDR3: TGCAGCGCCCGGGACACAGCCTACGAGCAGTACTTC. It codes for CSARDTAYEQYF. The genes are TRBV29-1 and TRBJ2-7, with a tentative D call TRBD1 (6 bases). Between the trimmed V and J ends, which lost 7 bases and 2 bases, there was a span of 12 bases. Germline V gene lookup returns CDR1 SQVTM and CDR2 ANQGSEA. The CDR3 has 12 amino acids.

The V and J genes are TRBV5-1 and TRBJ1-2; no definite D call. V was clipped by 1 base and J by 6 bases, with 13 bases between them. The CDR3 consists of 14 residues. CDR1 SGHRS and CDR2 YFSETQ come from the germline V gene. CDR3 DNA sequence: TGCGCCAGCAGCTTGTCCGGGAAGGACCATGGCTACACCTTC. Its protein is CASSLSGKDHGYTF. The entire variable domain, with the rest obtained from reference TRBV5-1 and TRBJ1-2, is as follows: KAGVTQTPRYLIKTRGQQVTLSCSPISGHRSVSWYQQTPGQGLQFLFEYFSETQRNKGNFPGRFSGRQFSNSRSEMNVSTLELGDSALYLCASSLSGKDHGYTFGSGTRLTVV.

V usage is TRBV6-6 and J usage is TRBJ1-6; no reliable D call. V gave up 2 bases and J gave up 0 bases, with 11 bases separating them. The CDR3 has 17 amino acids. Germline CDR1 is MNHNY and CDR2 is SVGAGI (reference sequence). The chain's CDR3 is CASSYASARSYNSPLHF. The CDR3 DNA sequence: TGTGCCAGCAGTTACGCTTCAGCGCGCTCCTATAATTCACCCCTCCACTTT.

This sequence joins TRBV29-1 and TRBJ2-7, with D uncertain. Germline assignment: CDR1 SQVTM and CDR2 ANQGSEA. CDR3 size: 13 residues. V lost 7 bases and J lost 7, with 20 bases in between. The CDR3 DNA reads TGCAGCGCCTCGCTGCCCCACGGCATTGAGCAGTACTTC. Translation: CSASLPHGIEQYF.

This clonotype was picked up a small number of times. The gene calls are TRBV5-1 and TRBJ1-2; maybe TRBD1 (5 bases). Germline V gene sequence: CDR1 SGHRS, CDR2 YFSETQ. The V and J ends lost 6 bases and 9 bases respectively, with 21 bases between them. The CDR3 is 14 amino acids. CDR3 sequence (DNA): TGCGCCAGCACCCCGACAGCCGGAACTATGCGCTACACCTTC. This gives the protein CASTPTAGTMRYTF.

The rearrangement uses TRBV6-1 and TRBJ2-7, with a weak D call TRBD1 (5 bases). The J call is uncertain, as TRBJ2-5 better fits the DNA end. The CDR3 length is 15 residues. CDR1 and CDR2 (germline): MNHNS, SASEGT. CDR3 sequence reads: CASSEPIGAEETQYF. DNA of the CDR3: TGTGCCAGCAGTGAACCGATAGGGGCCGAAGAGACCCAGTACTTC.

For this clonotype: At one boundary the junction diverges from the germline segment, which might be a read error. In DNA, the CDR3 is TGTGCCTGGAGCTACAGGGGGGCTAACTGTGGCTACACCTTC. Translating it yields CAWSYRGANCGYTF. The V call is TRBV30, the J call TRBJ1-2; 8 nucleotides line up with TRBD1. The germline V gene has CDR1 GTSNPN and CDR2 SVGIG (reference sequence). CDR3 length: 14 amino acids.

A note on this clonotype: A much more abundant neighbour one base away suggests this may be a read error. This CDR3 fails to terminate in the conserved phenylalanine or tryptophan, so it likely reflects a read error. This chain's CDR3 is CSANPAGGSYNEQFY. CDR3 nucleotide sequence: TGCAGCGCTAACCCAGCGGGAGGTTCCTACAATGAGCAGTTCTAC. The chain is built from TRBV29-1 and TRBJ2-1, with 9 bases identical to TRBD2. The germline V gene has CDR1 SQVTM and CDR2 ANQGSEA. Unmatched junction bases numbered 8, after V lost 7 bases and J lost 1 base. The CDR3 is made up of 15 amino acids.

This chain joins TRBV2 and TRBJ2-5, with 10 bases matching TRBD2. V gave up 6 bases and J gave up 2 bases; unmatched junction bases: 6. Germline CDR1 is SNHLY and CDR2 is FYNNEI. This CDR3 is 15 amino acids long. Written as DNA, the CDR3 is TGTGCCAGCAGGGCACGGACTAGCGGTCAAGAGACCCAGTACTTC. Translation gives CASRARTSGQETQYF.

The CDR3 loop reads CASRTQDGSDNEQFF. In DNA, the CDR3 is TGTGCCAGCAGGACCCAGGATGGGTCTGACAATGAGCAGTTCTTC. The rearrangement links TRBV2 to TRBJ2-1; D gene ambiguous. Germline CDR1 reads SNHLY; CDR2 reads FYNNEI. V lost 6 bases to trimming and J lost 5 bases, with 17 bases between them. The CDR3 loop spans 15 amino acids.

The table lists this clonotype with a few counts. The chain has TRBV20-1 and TRBJ1-6; TRBD1 aligns across 7 bases. The J segment lost 10 bases and the V segment lost 5 bases, leaving 11 bases of the junction unmatched. Germline V gene lookup returns CDR1 DFQATT and CDR2 SNEGSKA (reference sequence). The CDR3 has 14 amino acids. The CDR3 sequence: CSARSGTEGSPLHF. The CDR3 nucleotides read TGCAGTGCTCGATCAGGGACAGAAGGATCACCCCTCCACTTT.